The sequence of this T cell receptor (beta chain) was determined in a study of cytomegalovirus exposure and HLA in healthy donors. The CDR3 loop spans 14 amino acids. Trimming left V 7 bases short and J 3 bases short, with 16 bases between. Germline assignment: CDR1 SQVTM and CDR2 ANQGSEA. Samples came from healthy bone marrow donors. Primers: 60 Vbeta forward and 13 Jbeta reverse. Measured with immunoSEQ multiplex PCR; TCRdb has only the in-frame clones, and not every one. The sample shows 150,000 to 250,000 clones, just over 75% of them seen only once. In its sample, this clone was seen once. Antigen: not known. General study findings and limits: The authors assumed roughly uniform sequencing depth across donors for presence/absence analyses. The authors listed 150 to 200 TCR beta chains as cytomegalovirus-associated. Whilst most TCR sequences proved rare, a subset of public TCRs occurred across many donors.

Sequences were obtained from PBMCs. The sequence was obtained from a man aged 30 to 45 in good health and CMV-seronegative. The chain is built from TRBV29-1 and TRBJ1-3; weak D call: TRBD1 (5 bases). The CDR3 nucleotides are TGCAGCGCTGGAGCTGCGGGGGGTGGAAACACCATATATTTT. It codes for CSAGAAGGGNTIYF.